A selection of T cell receptor beta chains follows, all from one sample in a study of cytomegalovirus exposure and HLA in healthy donors. Assay: immunoSEQ multiplex PCR; the TCRdb copy retains only in-frame clones and omits some. The table records around 150,000 clones, around 90% of them present only once. Source material: PBMCs. The receptors here all came from a woman between 18 and 29 years old in good health and CMV-seropositive. CDR3s include the opening cysteine and the closing phenylalanine or tryptophan. D genes are given only for firm matches. Not all rows give a size; the values are once, few, many and, for expanded clones, a class.

>TRBV5-1|TRBJ2-5|NA|NA
TGCGCCAGCACCCGAACGGGGTCTAGTAAAGAGACCCAGTACTTC
CASTRTGSSKETQYF
>TRBV7-9|TRBJ1-4|NA|NA
TGTGCCAGCAGCCCGAGACCCAGGGGATCTGAAAAACTGTTTTTT
CASSPRPRGSEKLFF
>TRBV25-1|TRBJ2-2|NA|TRBD2
TGTGCCAGCAGTGCAACTAGCGGGAGGACAAGTAGGGCCGGGGAGCTGTTTTTT
CASSATSGRTSRAGELFF
>TRBV28|TRBJ1-2|NA|NA
TGTGCCAGCAGTCCCTTGGGTGGGGGGTTCCATGGCTACACCTTC
CASSPLGGGFHGYTF
>TRBV4-1|TRBJ1-6|NA|NA
TGCGCCAGCAGCCAAGATATCCAGGGGTTGGGGGCACCCCTCCACTTT
CASSQDIQGLGAPLHF
>TRBV23-1|TRBJ1-6|NA|NA
TGCGCCAGCACCCCGAGAAGGGGGGGCCAATACACCTTTAATTCACCCCTCCACTTT
CASTPRRGGQYTFNSPLHF
>TRBV6-6|TRBJ1-5|few|NA
TGTGCCAGTGGTACCGGCGCGGGCAATCAGCCCCAGCATTTT
CASGTGAGNQPQHF
>TRBV11-2|TRBJ2-7|NA|TRBD2
TGTGCCAGCAGCTTACCGACTAGCGGGCACCGCTTC
CASSLPTSGHRF
>TRBV6-5|TRBJ1-2|NA|TRBD1
TGTGCCAGCAGTTACACCCAAGGACAGGAGAACTATGGCTACACCTTC
CASSYTQGQENYGYTF
>TRBV28|TRBJ1-2|NA|NA
TGTGCCAGCAGTTTAGTAGGGGAATATGGCTACACCTTC
CASSLVGEYGYTF